The 3 T cell receptor beta chains below were found in one sample sequenced in a study of cytotoxic CD8 clonotypes in ibrutinib-treated CLL. The repertoire was sequenced with immunoSEQ multiplex PCR; TCRdb's copy has only in-frame clones and lacks some. Of about 300,000 clones in the sample, around 69% were seen once. Sequenced here: PBMCs, sampled at disease progression, from a patient treated with ibrutinib. These receptors were taken from a human donor with chronic lymphocytic leukemia.

This clone occurred once. The chain couples TRBV6-5 to TRBJ1-1, with 7 bases lining up with TRBD1. Trimming at V came to 6 bases and at J to 3 bases, leaving 4 bases not matched to a gene. The CDR3 has 13 residues. Germline V gene lookup returns CDR1 MNHEY and CDR2 SVGAGI. CDR3 in amino acids: CASRAGGHTEAFF. The CDR3 coding sequence is TGTGCCAGCAGAGCAGGGGGGCACACTGAAGCTTTCTTT.

The chain links TRBV23-1 to TRBJ2-5, with D possibly matching TRBD2 (5 bases). TRBV23-1 is known as an ORF, though its function is uncertain. CDR3 length: 16 amino acids. V was cut by 0 bases and J by 1 base, with 12 bases left in between. The chain's CDR3 is CASSQSAGRPQETQYF. In DNA form, the CDR3 reads TGCGCCAGCAGTCAATCGGCGGGCAGACCCCAAGAGACCCAGTACTTC.

This clone was counted a few times. The CDR3 DNA is TGTGCCAGCAGCTTGCTTTCACCCCTCCACTTT. Amino acids: CASSLLSPLHF. The chain recombines TRBV5-8 with TRBJ1-6; unclear D gene. V was cut by 1 base and J by 9 bases, with 2 bases left in between. The germline CDR1 and CDR2 sequences are SGHTS and YDEGEE. The length of the CDR3 is 11 residues.